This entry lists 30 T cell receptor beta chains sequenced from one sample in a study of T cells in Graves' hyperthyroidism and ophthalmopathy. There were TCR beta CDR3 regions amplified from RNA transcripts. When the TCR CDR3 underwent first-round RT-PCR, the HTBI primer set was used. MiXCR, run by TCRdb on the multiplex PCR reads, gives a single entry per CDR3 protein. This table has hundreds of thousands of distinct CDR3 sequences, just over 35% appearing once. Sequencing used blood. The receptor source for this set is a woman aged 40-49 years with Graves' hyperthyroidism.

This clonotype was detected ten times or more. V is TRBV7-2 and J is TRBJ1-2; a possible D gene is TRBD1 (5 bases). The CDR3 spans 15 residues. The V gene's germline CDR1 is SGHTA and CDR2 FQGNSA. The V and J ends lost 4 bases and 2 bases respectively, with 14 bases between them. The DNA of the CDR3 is TGTGCCAGCAGCTACGGGGGGGGGACGAACTATGGCTACACCTTC. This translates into CASSYGGGTNYGYTF.

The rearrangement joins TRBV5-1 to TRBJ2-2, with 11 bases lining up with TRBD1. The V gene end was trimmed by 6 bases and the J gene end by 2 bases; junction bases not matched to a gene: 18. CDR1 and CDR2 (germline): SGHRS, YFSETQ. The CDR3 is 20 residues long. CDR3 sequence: CASTFPDRGQGSGNTGELFF. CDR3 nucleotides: TGCGCCAGCACCTTCCCGGACAGGGGGCAGGGTAGCGGTAACACCGGGGAGCTGTTTTTT.

CDR3 residues: CSASRVAVTEAFF. The CDR3 DNA reads as TGCAGTGCTAGTAGGGTGGCAGTCACTGAAGCTTTCTTT. The V gene is TRBV20-1, the J gene TRBJ1-1; D gene uncertain. CDR1 and CDR2 from the germline V gene are DFQATT and SNEGSKA (reference sequence). CDR3 size: 13 residues. V was clipped by 3 bases and J by 4 bases, with 12 bases between them.

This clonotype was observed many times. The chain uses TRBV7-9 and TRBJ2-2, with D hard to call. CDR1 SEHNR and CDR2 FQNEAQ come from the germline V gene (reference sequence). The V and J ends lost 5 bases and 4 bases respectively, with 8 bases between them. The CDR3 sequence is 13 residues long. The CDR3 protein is CASSPAFTGELFF. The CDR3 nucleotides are TGTGCCAGCAGCCCGGCATTCACCGGGGAGCTGTTTTTT.

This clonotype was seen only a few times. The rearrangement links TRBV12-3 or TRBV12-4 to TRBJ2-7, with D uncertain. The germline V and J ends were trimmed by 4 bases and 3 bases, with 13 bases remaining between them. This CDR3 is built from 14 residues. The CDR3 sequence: CASSSGRTIYEQYF. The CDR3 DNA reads TGTGCCAGCAGTTCCGGACGGACCATCTACGAGCAGTACTTC.

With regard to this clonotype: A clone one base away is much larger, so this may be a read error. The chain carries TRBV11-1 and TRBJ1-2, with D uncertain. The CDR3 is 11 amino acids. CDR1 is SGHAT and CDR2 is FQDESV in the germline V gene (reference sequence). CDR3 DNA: TGTGCCAGCAGCATCCCCTATGGCTACGCCTTC. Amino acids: CASSIPYGYAF.

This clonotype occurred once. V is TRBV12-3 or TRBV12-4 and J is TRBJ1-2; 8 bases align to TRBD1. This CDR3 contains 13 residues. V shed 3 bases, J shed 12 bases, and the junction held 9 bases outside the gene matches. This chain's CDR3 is CASSLGQVSGNTF. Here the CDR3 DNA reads TGTGCCAGCAGTTTGGGACAGGTCTCTGGAAACACCTTC.

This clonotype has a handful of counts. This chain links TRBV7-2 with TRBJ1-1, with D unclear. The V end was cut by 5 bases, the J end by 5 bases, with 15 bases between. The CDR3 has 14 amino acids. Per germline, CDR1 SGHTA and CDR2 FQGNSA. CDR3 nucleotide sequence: TGTGCCAGCAGCCAAGCCCCCGGGAGAACTGAAGCTTTCTTT. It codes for CASSQAPGRTEAFF.

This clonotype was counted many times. This CDR3 reads CASSLVRAGGLIRANVLTF. DNA for the CDR3: TGTGCCAGCAGCTTAGTGCGGGCGGGGGGCCTCATACGGGCCAACGTCCTGACTTTC. The chain carries TRBV7-9 and TRBJ2-6; 8 nucleotides agree with TRBD2. V lost 1 base and J lost 5; bases outside the gene matches: 13. This CDR3 is built from 19 residues. Germline lookup yields CDR1 SEHNR and CDR2 FQNEAQ (reference sequence). Together with reference TRBV7-9 and TRBJ2-6, the CDR3 gives the full variable domain: DTGVSQNPRHKITKRGQNVTFRCDPISEHNRLYWYRQTLGQGPEFLTYFQNEAQLEKSRLLSDRFSAERPKGSFSTLEIQRTEQGDSAMYLCASSLVRAGGLIRANVLTFGAGSRLTVL.

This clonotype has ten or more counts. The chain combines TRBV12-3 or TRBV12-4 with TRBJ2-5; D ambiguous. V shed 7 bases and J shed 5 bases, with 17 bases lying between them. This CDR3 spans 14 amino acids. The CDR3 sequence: CASTGSRLGETQYF. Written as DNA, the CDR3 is TGTGCCAGCACTGGATCCAGGCTGGGTGAGACCCAGTACTTC.

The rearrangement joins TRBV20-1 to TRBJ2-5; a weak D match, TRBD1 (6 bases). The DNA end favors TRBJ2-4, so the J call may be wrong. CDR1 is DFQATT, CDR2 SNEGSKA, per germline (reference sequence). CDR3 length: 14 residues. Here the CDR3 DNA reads TGCAGTGCTAGTGGAAGGCAGGGGTCGGCCATTCAGTACTTC. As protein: CSASGRQGSAIQYF.

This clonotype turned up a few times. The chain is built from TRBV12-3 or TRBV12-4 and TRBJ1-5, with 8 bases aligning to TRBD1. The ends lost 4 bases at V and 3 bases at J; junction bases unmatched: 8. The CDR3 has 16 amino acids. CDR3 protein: CASSSAGQGLNQPQHF. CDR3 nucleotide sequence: TGTGCCAGCAGTTCTGCAGGACAGGGCCTCAATCAGCCCCAGCATTTT.

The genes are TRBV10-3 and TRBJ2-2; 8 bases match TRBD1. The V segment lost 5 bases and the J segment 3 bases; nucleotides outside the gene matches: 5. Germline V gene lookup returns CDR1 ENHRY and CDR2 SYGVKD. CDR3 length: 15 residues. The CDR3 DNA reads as TGTGCCATCAGTCCTTTACAGGGGGACACCGGGGAGCTGTTTTTT. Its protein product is CAISPLQGDTGELFF.

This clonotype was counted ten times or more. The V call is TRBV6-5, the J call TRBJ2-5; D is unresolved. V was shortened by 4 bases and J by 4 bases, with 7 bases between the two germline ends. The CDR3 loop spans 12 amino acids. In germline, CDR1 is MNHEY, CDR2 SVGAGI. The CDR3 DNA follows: TGTGCCAGCAGTTCCCTAGTAGAGACCCAGTACTTC. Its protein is CASSSLVETQYF.

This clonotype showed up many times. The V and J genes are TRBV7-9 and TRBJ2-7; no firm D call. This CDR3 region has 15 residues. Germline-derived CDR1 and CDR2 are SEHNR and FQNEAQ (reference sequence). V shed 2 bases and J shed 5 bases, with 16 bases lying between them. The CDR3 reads CASSLMGRSEDEQYF. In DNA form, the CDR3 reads TGTGCCAGCAGCTTAATGGGCAGGTCTGAAGACGAGCAGTACTTC.

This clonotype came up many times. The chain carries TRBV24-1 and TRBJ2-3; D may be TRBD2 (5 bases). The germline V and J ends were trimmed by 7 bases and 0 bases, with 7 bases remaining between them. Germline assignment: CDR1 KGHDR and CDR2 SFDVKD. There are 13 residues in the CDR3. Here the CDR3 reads CATRDSSTDTQYF. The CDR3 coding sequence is TGTGCCACCAGGGACTCCAGCACAGATACGCAGTATTTT.

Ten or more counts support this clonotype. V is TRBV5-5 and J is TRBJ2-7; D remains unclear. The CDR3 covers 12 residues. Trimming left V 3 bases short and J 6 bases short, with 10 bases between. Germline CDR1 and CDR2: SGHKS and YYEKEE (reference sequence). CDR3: CASSYNFVEQYF. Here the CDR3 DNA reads TGTGCCAGCAGCTACAACTTCGTCGAGCAGTACTTC. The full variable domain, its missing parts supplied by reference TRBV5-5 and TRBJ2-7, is DAGVTQSPTHLIKTRGQQVTLRCSPISGHKSVSWYQQVLGQGPQFIFQYYEKEERGRGNFPDRFSARQFPNYSSELNVNALLLGDSALYLCASSYNFVEQYFGPGTRLTVT.

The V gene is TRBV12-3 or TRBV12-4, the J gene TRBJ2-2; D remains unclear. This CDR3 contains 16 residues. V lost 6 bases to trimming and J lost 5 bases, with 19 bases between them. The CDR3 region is CASSLGPSMRTGELFF. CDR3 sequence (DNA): TGTGCCAGCAGCCTCGGACCGTCCATGCGAACCGGGGAGCTGTTTTTT.

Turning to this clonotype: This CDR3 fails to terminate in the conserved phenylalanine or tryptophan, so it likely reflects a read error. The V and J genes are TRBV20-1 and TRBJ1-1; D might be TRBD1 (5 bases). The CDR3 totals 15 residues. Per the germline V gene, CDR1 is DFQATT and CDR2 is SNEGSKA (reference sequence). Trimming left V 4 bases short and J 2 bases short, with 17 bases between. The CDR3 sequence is CSAKEDSVLNTEAFL. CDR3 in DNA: TGCAGTGCTAAAGAAGACAGTGTTTTAAACACTGAAGCTTTCCTT.

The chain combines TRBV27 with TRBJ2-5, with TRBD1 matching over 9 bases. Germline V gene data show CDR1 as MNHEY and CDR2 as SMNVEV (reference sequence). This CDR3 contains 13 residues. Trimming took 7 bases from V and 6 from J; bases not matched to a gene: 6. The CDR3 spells CASKRDRDQTQYF. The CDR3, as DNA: TGTGCCAGCAAGCGGGACAGGGATCAGACCCAGTACTTC.

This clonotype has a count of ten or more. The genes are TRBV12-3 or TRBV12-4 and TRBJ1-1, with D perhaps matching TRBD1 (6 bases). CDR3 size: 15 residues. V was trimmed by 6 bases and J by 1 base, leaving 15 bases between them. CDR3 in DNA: TGTGCCAGCAGATACCAACAGGGTTCGAACACTGAAGCTTTCTTT. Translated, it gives CASRYQQGSNTEAFF.

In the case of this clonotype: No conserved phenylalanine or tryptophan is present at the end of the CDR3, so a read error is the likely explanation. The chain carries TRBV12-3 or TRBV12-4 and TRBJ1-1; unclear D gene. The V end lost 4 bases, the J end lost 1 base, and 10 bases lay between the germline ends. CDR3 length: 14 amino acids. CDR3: CASSSSLGNTEAFC. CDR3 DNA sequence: TGTGCCAGCAGTTCCTCGTTAGGGAACACTGAAGCTTTCTGT.

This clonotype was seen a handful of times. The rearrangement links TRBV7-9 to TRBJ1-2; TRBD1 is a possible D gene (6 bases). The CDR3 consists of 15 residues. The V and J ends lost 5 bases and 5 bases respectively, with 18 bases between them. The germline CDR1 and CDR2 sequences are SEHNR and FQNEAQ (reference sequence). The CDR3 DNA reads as TGTGCCAGCAGCGCCCCAGGGGTACGGGAGTATGGCTACACCTTC. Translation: CASSAPGVREYGYTF.

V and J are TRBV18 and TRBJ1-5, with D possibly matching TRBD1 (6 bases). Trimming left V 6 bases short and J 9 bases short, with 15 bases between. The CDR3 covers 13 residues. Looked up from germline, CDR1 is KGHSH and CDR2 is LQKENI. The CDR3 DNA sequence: TGTGCCAGCTCGCTAGGGGGGACTCGGCCCCAGCATTTT. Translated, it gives CASSLGGTRPQHF.

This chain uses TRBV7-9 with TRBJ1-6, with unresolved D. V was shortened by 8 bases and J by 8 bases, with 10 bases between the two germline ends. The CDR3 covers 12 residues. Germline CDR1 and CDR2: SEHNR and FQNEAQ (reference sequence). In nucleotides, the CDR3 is TGTGCCAGCGGGAGACCTGATTCACCCCTCCACTTT. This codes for CASGRPDSPLHF.

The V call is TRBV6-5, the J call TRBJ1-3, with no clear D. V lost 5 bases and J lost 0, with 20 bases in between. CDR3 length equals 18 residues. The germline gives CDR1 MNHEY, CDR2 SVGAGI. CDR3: CASSQVILESSSGNTIYF. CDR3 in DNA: TGTGCCAGCAGTCAAGTAATCCTGGAATCGAGCTCTGGAAACACCATATATTTT.

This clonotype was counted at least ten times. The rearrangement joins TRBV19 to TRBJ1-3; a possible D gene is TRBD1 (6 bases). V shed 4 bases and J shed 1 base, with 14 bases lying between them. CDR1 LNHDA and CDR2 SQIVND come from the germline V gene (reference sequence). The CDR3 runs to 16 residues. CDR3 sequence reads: CASSRTRTDSGNTIYF. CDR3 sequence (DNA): TGTGCCAGTAGTAGGACCAGGACAGATTCTGGAAACACCATATATTTT.

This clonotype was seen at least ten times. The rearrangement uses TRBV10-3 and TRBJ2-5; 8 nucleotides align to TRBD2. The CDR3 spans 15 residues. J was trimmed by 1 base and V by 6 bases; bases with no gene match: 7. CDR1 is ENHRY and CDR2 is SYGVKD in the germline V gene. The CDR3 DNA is TGTGCCATCAGCAGGGCTAGCGGGCTCCAAGAGACCCAGTACTTC. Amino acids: CAISRASGLQETQYF.

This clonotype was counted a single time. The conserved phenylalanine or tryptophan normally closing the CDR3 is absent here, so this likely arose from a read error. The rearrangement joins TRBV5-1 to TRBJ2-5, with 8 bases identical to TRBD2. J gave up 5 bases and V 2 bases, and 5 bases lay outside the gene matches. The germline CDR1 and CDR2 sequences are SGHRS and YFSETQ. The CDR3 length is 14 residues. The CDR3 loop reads CASSLGLAGETQYL. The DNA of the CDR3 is TGCGCCAGCAGCTTAGGACTAGCCGGGGAGACCCAGTACCTC.

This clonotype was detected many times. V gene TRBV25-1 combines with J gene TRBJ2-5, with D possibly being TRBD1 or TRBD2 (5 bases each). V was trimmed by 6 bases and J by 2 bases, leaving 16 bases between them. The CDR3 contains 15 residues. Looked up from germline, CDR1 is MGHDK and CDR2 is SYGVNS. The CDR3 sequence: CASRGVPGRQETQYF. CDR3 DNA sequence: TGTGCCAGCAGGGGTGTCCCGGGGCGGCAAGAGACCCAGTACTTC.